The entry below describes one T cell receptor beta chain. The data were taken from a study of technical replicates of blood from a handful of donors. The method was immunoSEQ multiplex PCR; TCRdb's version includes in-frame clones alone and lacks a portion of them. The sample lists 65,000 to 80,000 clones, around 96% seen once, with roughly 0.35% in the top ten. The sequence was collected from a human donor in good health. The sequencing input was T cells isolated from PBMCs.

This CDR3 is CARGTSGSVETQYF. The CDR3 bases are TGTGCCAGGGGGACTAGCGGGAGCGTAGAGACCCAGTACTTC. This sequence joins TRBV2 and TRBJ2-5, with 14 bases aligning to TRBD2. Trimming at V came to 9 bases and at J to 4 bases, leaving 4 bases not matched to a gene. Germline V gene lookup returns CDR1 SNHLY and CDR2 FYNNEI. The CDR3 has 14 amino acids.